The 20 T cell receptor beta chains reported below all come from one sample, sequenced in a study of T cells after yellow fever vaccination. TCRdb passed the 5' RACE reads through MiXCR, listing each CDR3 protein once. The table records some 350,000 distinct CDR3 sequences, under 7.5% of them present only once. The sequencing here drew on PBMCs, taken 5 days after the yellow fever booster vaccination. Receptor source: a man aged 25-45 years who received the YFV17D yellow fever vaccine.

The chain couples TRBV20-1 to TRBJ2-1; the match to TRBD2 covers 13 bases. The trim removed 5 bases at V and 5 bases at J, leaving 12 bases unmatched. The CDR3 sequence is 17 residues long. Germline CDR1 is DFQATT and CDR2 is SNEGSKA (reference sequence). CDR3 DNA: TGCAGTGCTCCCGCCCTGCTACTAGCGGGAGGGAACAATGAGCAGTTCTTC. Translation gives CSAPALLLAGGNNEQFF.

This clonotype was counted ten times or more. The chain is built from TRBV18 and TRBJ2-1; 7 nucleotides line up with TRBD1. Germline V gives CDR1 KGHSH, CDR2 LQKENI. Trimming at V came to 3 bases and at J to 8 bases, leaving 10 bases not matched to a gene. The CDR3 totals 15 residues. The CDR3 bases are TGTGCCAGCTCACCCGAACAGGGGTTTATCGATGAGCAGTTCTTC. Amino acids: CASSPEQGFIDEQFF.

This sequence joins TRBV28 and TRBJ1-2, with a possible D match to TRBD1 (6 bases). V was clipped by 6 bases and J by 7 bases, with 18 bases between them. The germline V gene has CDR1 MDHEN and CDR2 SYDVKM. The CDR3 runs 14 residues. The CDR3 region has the DNA TGTGCCAGCAGAGCTGGACAGAGCGGTTCTGGCTACACCTTC. Translating it yields CASRAGQSGSGYTF.

Turning to this clonotype: An end of the junction does not agree with germline; a read error may underlie this. The chain employs TRBV12-3 or TRBV12-4 and TRBJ2-2; weak D call: TRBD1 (6 bases). The CDR3 extends over 16 amino acids. This chain's CDR3 is CASSLATGAKTGELFF. CDR3 nucleotide sequence: TGTGCCAGCAGTTTAGCGACAGGTGCGAAAACCGGGGAGCTGTTTTTT.

This clonotype appeared many times. The rearrangement uses TRBV15 and TRBJ2-7; 8 nucleotides agree with TRBD2. The V and J ends lost 1 base and 4 bases, in that order; junction bases with no gene match: 6. Germline assignment: CDR1 LNHNV and CDR2 YYDKDF (reference sequence). This CDR3 has 15 amino acids. The CDR3 protein is CATSRVTGGPYEQYF. In DNA form, the CDR3 reads TGTGCCACCAGCAGAGTAACGGGAGGGCCTTACGAGCAGTACTTC.

With respect to this clonotype: An end of the junction does not agree with germline; a read error may underlie this. This chain uses TRBV5-1 with TRBJ2-1, with a tentative D call TRBD1 (5 bases). The CDR3 has 11 residues. From germline, CDR1 is SGHRS and CDR2 YFSETQ. CDR3 protein: CASSLGGRTSF. The CDR3 DNA is TGCGCCAGCAGCTTGGGGGGCCGGACGAGCTTC.

The chain uses TRBV14 and TRBJ1-2; D not resolved. CDR1 SGHDN and CDR2 FVKESK come from the germline V gene. V was shortened by 1 base and J by 4 bases, with 10 bases between the two germline ends. This CDR3 has 14 amino acids. The CDR3 protein is CASSQGPGIYGYTF. The CDR3 DNA sequence: TGTGCCAGCAGCCAAGGTCCGGGGATCTATGGCTACACCTTC.

This clonotype was found many times. The CDR3 nucleotides are TGTGCCAGCAGCAGAGGTCTAGCGGGAGCAGATACGCAGTATTTT. It encodes CASSRGLAGADTQYF. The chain employs TRBV11-2 and TRBJ2-3; 10 bases fit TRBD2. This CDR3 contains 15 residues. Trimming cost V 5 bases and J 4 bases; bases outside gene matches: 6. The germline gives CDR1 SGHAT, CDR2 FQNNGV.

This clonotype has just a few counts. This may be a read error: a much more frequent sequence differs by one nucleotide. CDR3 sequence reads: CCATPLTSGIHHEQFF. CDR3 bases: TGCTGTGCCACACCGTTGACTAGCGGGATTCACCATGAGCAGTTCTTC. The chain links TRBV20-1 to TRBJ2-1; 11 bases map to TRBD2. This CDR3 has 16 residues. Germline V gene data show CDR1 as DFQATT and CDR2 as SNEGSKA (reference sequence).

This clonotype was seen a handful of times. An end of the junction does not agree with germline; a read error may underlie this. The rearrangement uses TRBV5-4 and TRBJ2-1, with 7 bases matching TRBD2. This CDR3 spans 16 amino acids. Germline V lookup: CDR1 SGHNT, CDR2 YYREEE (reference sequence). The CDR3 spells CASTLDPAGTWNEQFF. CDR3 in DNA: TGTGCCAGCACCTTGGATCCAGCGGGAACTTGGAATGAGCAGTTCTTC.

The genes are TRBV5-1 and TRBJ2-1; D gene unclear. Germline V gives CDR1 SGHRS, CDR2 YFSETQ. CDR3 size: 14 residues. Trimming took off 4 bases at V and 5 bases at J, with 13 bases between the two ends. Here the CDR3 reads CASSHPPGDNEQFF. CDR3 DNA: TGCGCCAGCAGCCACCCCCCGGGCGACAATGAGCAGTTCTTC. Looking up the rest from reference TRBV5-1 and TRBJ2-1 gives the full variable domain: KAGVTQTPRYLIKTRGQQVTLSCSPISGHRSVSWYQQTPGQGLQFLFEYFSETQRNKGNFPGRFSGRQFSNSRSEMNVSTLELGDSALYLCASSHPPGDNEQFFGPGTRLTVL.

In its sample, this clonotype was seen many times. The CDR3: CSAKSSRTYNEQFF. The DNA for the CDR3 is TGCAGTGCTAAGTCTAGCCGAACCTACAATGAGCAGTTCTTC. The gene calls are TRBV20-1 and TRBJ2-1; D is perhaps TRBD2 (5 bases). Per the germline V gene, CDR1 is DFQATT and CDR2 is SNEGSKA (reference sequence). With 4 bases removed from V and 2 bases from J, the gap between germline ends came to 12 bases. The CDR3 spans 14 residues.

The chain combines TRBV29-1 with TRBJ1-2; D remains unclear. CDR1 and CDR2 from the germline V gene are SQVTM and ANQGSEA. V lost 6 bases and J 7 bases, leaving 9 bases between the germline ends. The CDR3 runs to 10 residues. This CDR3 reads CSVRIAGYTF. The CDR3 DNA sequence: TGCAGCGTCCGAATAGCTGGCTACACCTTC.

In its sample, this clonotype was seen many times. The chain links TRBV15 to TRBJ2-7; D possibly corresponds to TRBD1 (5 bases). The CDR3 runs to 14 residues. V gave up 0 bases and J gave up 5 bases, with 11 bases separating them. CDR1 and CDR2 (germline): LNHNV, YYDKDF (reference sequence). CDR3 region: CATSRDRVIHEQYF. CDR3 nucleotide sequence: TGTGCCACCAGCAGAGACAGGGTGATCCACGAGCAGTACTTC.

This clonotype came up a few times. The chain combines TRBV20-1 with TRBJ2-1; 12 nucleotides match TRBD2. Per the germline V gene, CDR1 is DFQATT and CDR2 is SNEGSKA (reference sequence). The length of the CDR3 is 15 residues. Trimming cost V 3 bases and J 3 bases; bases outside gene matches: 3. The CDR3 sequence is CSARTSGSIYNEQFF. CDR3 DNA: TGCAGTGCTAGGACTAGCGGGAGTATCTACAATGAGCAGTTCTTC.

The table lists this clonotype with many counts. This chain links TRBV20-1 with TRBJ2-1; D is possibly TRBD1 or TRBD2 (5 bases each). Trimming pared 6 bases from V and 8 bases from J, leaving 20 bases between. This CDR3 is built from 14 residues. CDR1 is DFQATT, CDR2 SNEGSKA, per germline (reference sequence). The CDR3 nucleotides read TGCAGTGCGGATGGGGGAGCTGTCGTGGATGAGCAGTTCTTC. It translates to CSADGGAVVDEQFF.

This clonotype was seen more than once but under ten times. The CDR3 sequence is CAWSLAGAYEQYF. Written as DNA, the CDR3 is TGTGCCTGGAGTCTAGCGGGGGCTTACGAGCAGTACTTC. V usage is TRBV30 and J usage is TRBJ2-7; TRBD2 matches at 10 bases. The CDR3 sequence is 13 residues long. CDR1 and CDR2 from the germline V gene are GTSNPN and SVGIG (reference sequence). The V and J ends lost 2 bases and 4 bases, in that order; junction bases with no gene match: 2.

This clonotype occurred a few times. The chain joins TRBV13 to TRBJ2-5; tentatively, D is TRBD2 (6 bases). CDR1 and CDR2 (germline): PRHDT, FYEKMQ (reference sequence). Trimming removed 2 bases at V and 1 base at J, with 11 bases between. The CDR3 is 15 amino acids. In DNA, the CDR3 is TGTGCCAGCAGCTTACCCCCGGAGGGCCAAGAGACCCAGTACTTC. Translated: CASSLPPEGQETQYF.

This clonotype was detected ten times or more. This chain joins TRBV4-3 and TRBJ2-1; 8 bases are a match to TRBD1. The CDR3 sequence is 16 residues long. V shed 1 base, J shed 5 bases, and the junction held 7 bases outside the gene matches. In germline, CDR1 is LGHNA, CDR2 YSLEER. The CDR3 sequence: CASSQVAGTGNNEQFF. Here the CDR3 DNA reads TGCGCCAGCAGCCAAGTGGCCGGGACAGGAAACAATGAGCAGTTCTTC.

This clonotype has a handful of counts. The chain is built from TRBV7-2 and TRBJ2-7; 12 bases match TRBD2. V lost 7 bases and J lost 3; bases outside the gene matches: 4. Germline V lookup: CDR1 SGHTA, CDR2 FQGNSA. The CDR3 extends over 14 amino acids. In DNA form, the CDR3 reads TGTGCCAGCACCGGGACTAGCGGGTTCTACGAGCAGTACTTC. Encoded protein: CASTGTSGFYEQYF.